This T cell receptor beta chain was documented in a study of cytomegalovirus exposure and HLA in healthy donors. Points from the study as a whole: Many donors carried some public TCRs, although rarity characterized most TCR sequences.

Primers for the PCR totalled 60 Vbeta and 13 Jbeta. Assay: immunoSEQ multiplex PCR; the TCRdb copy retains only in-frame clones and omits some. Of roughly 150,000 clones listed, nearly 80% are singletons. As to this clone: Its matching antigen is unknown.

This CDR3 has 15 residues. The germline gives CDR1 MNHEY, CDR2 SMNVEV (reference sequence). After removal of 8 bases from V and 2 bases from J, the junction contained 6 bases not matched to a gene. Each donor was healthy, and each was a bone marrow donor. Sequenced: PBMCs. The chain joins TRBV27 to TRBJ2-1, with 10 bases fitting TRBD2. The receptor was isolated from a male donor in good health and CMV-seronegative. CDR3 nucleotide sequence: TGTGCCAGCGGCCCTACTAGCGGGGCCTACAATGAGCAGTTCTTC. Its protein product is CASGPTSGAYNEQFF.